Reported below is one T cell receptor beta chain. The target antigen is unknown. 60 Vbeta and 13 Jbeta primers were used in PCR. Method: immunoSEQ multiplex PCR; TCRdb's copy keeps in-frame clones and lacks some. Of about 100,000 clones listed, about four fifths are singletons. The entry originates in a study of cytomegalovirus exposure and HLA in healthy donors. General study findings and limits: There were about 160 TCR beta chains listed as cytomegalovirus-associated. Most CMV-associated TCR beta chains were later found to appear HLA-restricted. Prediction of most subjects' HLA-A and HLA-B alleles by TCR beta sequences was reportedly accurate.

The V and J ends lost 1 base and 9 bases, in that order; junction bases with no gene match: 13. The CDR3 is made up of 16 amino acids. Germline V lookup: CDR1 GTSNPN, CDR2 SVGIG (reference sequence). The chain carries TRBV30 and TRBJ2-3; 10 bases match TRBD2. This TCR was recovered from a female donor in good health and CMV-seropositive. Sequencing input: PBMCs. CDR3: CAWSDRGAGGRRTQYF. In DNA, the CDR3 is TGTGCCTGGAGTGACCGGGGAGCGGGAGGGCGGCGGACGCAGTATTTT.